The sequence of this TCR beta chain was determined in a study of control samples from healthy donors and cancer patients. Sequencing used immunoSEQ multiplex PCR; TCRdb keeps in-frame clones, though not all of them. The table has roughly 150,000 clones, more than 85% seen once. CDR3 length: 15 amino acids. Germline trimming cut 4 bases from V and 3 bases from J; bases unmatched to any gene: 2. Germline V gene data show CDR1 as SGHNT and CDR2 as YYREEE (reference sequence). The receptor was isolated from a woman between 25 and 40 years old in good health. The source material was blood. The chain employs TRBV5-4 and TRBJ2-3, with TRBD2 matching 13 bases. The CDR3 loop is CASSGTSGVTDTQYF. DNA of the CDR3: TGTGCCAGCAGCGGGACTAGCGGGGTAACAGATACGCAGTATTTT. The whole variable domain, remainder taken from reference TRBV5-4 and TRBJ2-3, is ETGVTQSPTHLIKTRGQQVTLRCSSQSGHNTVSWYQQALGQGPQFIFQYYREEENGRGNFPPRFSGLQFPNYSSELNVNALELDDSALYLCASSGTSGVTDTQYFGPGTRLTVL.